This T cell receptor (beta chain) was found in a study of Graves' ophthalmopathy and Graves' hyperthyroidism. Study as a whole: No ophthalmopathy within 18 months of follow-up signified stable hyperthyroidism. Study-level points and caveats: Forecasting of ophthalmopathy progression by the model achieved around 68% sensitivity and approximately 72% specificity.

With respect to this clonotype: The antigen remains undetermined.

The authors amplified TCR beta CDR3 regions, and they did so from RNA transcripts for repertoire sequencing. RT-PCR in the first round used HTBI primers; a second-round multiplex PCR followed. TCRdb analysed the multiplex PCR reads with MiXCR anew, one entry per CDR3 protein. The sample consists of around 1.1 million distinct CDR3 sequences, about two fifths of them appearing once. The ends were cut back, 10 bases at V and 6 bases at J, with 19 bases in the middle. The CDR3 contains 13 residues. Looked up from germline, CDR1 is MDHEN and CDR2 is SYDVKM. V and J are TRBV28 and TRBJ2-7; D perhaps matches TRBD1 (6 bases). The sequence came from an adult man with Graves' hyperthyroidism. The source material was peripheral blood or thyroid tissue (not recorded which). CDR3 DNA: TGTGCCACCCGTTCCGGGACACCCTCCGAGCAGTACTTC. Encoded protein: CATRSGTPSEQYF.